A selection of T cell receptor beta chains follows, all from one sample in a study of blood T cell repertoires in COVID-19. Method: immunoSEQ multiplex PCR; TCRdb's copy keeps in-frame clones and lacks some. The table shows more than 150,000 clones, with roughly nine tenths occurring only once. Material: peripheral blood. These receptors were collected from a man between 70 and 80 years old with active or convalescent COVID-19. The CDR3 runs from the conserved cysteine through the conserved F or W. The order of the fields is V gene, J gene, D gene, clone size, CDR3 DNA, CDR3 protein. The D gene is left open where the match is weak. Rows may omit the clone size; those that give it use once, few, many or a size class.

V gene: TRBV24-1; J gene: TRBJ2-5; D gene: NA; clone size: NA; CDR3 DNA: TGTGCCACCAGTGCAGGGCAAGAGACCCAGTACTTC; CDR3 protein: CATSAGQETQYF
V gene: TRBV28; J gene: TRBJ1-3; D gene: NA; clone size: NA; CDR3 DNA: TGTGCCAGCAGTCTACAGCCTGGAAACACCATATATTTT; CDR3 protein: CASSLQPGNTIYF
V gene: TRBV15; J gene: TRBJ2-6; D gene: NA; clone size: NA; CDR3 DNA: TGTGCCACCAGCAGAGATAGAGCCAGGGGAAACGTCCTGACTTTC; CDR3 protein: CATSRDRARGNVLTF
V gene: TRBV5-4; J gene: TRBJ2-1; D gene: TRBD1; clone size: once; CDR3 DNA: TGTGCCAGCAGCCCCAGTTTAAGACAGGGTGGCGATGAGCAGTTCTTC; CDR3 protein: CASSPSLRQGGDEQFF
V gene: TRBV7-8; J gene: TRBJ1-5; D gene: TRBD1; clone size: NA; CDR3 DNA: TGTGCCAGCAGCACACAGGGGGGACAGCCCCAGCATTTT; CDR3 protein: CASSTQGGQPQHF
V gene: TRBV7-9; J gene: TRBJ1-2; D gene: TRBD1; clone size: NA; CDR3 DNA: TGTGCCAGCAGCCTGACAGGGGTAGGCGGCTACACCTTC; CDR3 protein: CASSLTGVGGYTF
V gene: TRBV2; J gene: TRBJ2-7; D gene: NA; clone size: once; CDR3 DNA: TGTGCCAGCTCCCGAGATATATCGTACGAGCAGTACTTC; CDR3 protein: CASSRDISYEQYF
V gene: TRBV13; J gene: TRBJ1-1; D gene: NA; clone size: NA; CDR3 DNA: TGTGCCAGCAGCTGGACAGTCCCGAGGACTGAAGCTTTCTTT; CDR3 protein: CASSWTVPRTEAFF
V gene: TRBV5-1; J gene: TRBJ2-5; D gene: TRBD2; clone size: NA; CDR3 DNA: TGCGCCAGCAGCTCGGGAGGGTTGCAAGAGACCCAGTACTTC; CDR3 protein: CASSSGGLQETQYF
V gene: TRBV11-2; J gene: TRBJ1-3; D gene: NA; clone size: NA; CDR3 DNA: TGTGCCAGCAGCTACCACCGGGGGGCCTCTGGAAACACCATATATTTT; CDR3 protein: CASSYHRGASGNTIYF
V gene: TRBV7-8; J gene: TRBJ2-3; D gene: TRBD1; clone size: NA; CDR3 DNA: TGTGCCAGCAGGTTCTATCAGGGGGACGCAGATACGCAGTATTTT; CDR3 protein: CASRFYQGDADTQYF
V gene: TRBV19; J gene: TRBJ2-5; D gene: NA; clone size: NA; CDR3 DNA: TGTGCCAGTAGTGGGCCTCGTGGCGGGTCCCAAGAGACCCAGTACTTC; CDR3 protein: CASSGPRGGSQETQYF
V gene: TRBV7-9; J gene: TRBJ1-1; D gene: NA; clone size: few; CDR3 DNA: TGTGCCAGCAGCTTAGCCTACACTGAAGCTTTCTTT; CDR3 protein: CASSLAYTEAFF
V gene: TRBV10-3; J gene: TRBJ1-2; D gene: TRBD1; clone size: NA; CDR3 DNA: TGTGCCATCAGTGGCCCGCCGGACAGGGGGCATAACTATGGCTACACCTTC; CDR3 protein: CAISGPPDRGHNYGYTF
V gene: TRBV30; J gene: TRBJ2-3; D gene: NA; clone size: NA; CDR3 DNA: TGTGCCTGGAGTCGAGGTAAGGGCACAGATACGCAGTATTTT; CDR3 protein: CAWSRGKGTDTQYF
V gene: TRBV4-3; J gene: TRBJ1-1; D gene: NA; clone size: NA; CDR3 DNA: TGCGCCAGCAGCCGCGACACCGGGGGCACTGAAGCTTTCTTT; CDR3 protein: CASSRDTGGTEAFF
V gene: TRBV5-1; J gene: TRBJ1-5; D gene: NA; clone size: NA; CDR3 DNA: TGCGCCAGCAGCGCCGATGGAGGTAGCAATCAGCCCCAGCATTTT; CDR3 protein: CASSADGGSNQPQHF
V gene: TRBV7-9; J gene: TRBJ2-4; D gene: NA; clone size: NA; CDR3 DNA: TGTGCCAGCAGCTTAGGGGAGGCCAAAAACATTCAGTACTTC; CDR3 protein: CASSLGEAKNIQYF
V gene: TRBV18; J gene: TRBJ2-2; D gene: NA; clone size: NA; CDR3 DNA: TGTGCCAGCTCTCCTCAAGAGAGGACCGGGGAGCTGTTTTTT; CDR3 protein: CASSPQERTGELFF
V gene: TRBV19; J gene: TRBJ2-5; D gene: NA; clone size: NA; CDR3 DNA: TGTGCCAGTAGTATGGGCAGGTTGTACCAAGAGACCCAGTACTTC; CDR3 protein: CASSMGRLYQETQYF
V gene: TRBV7-3; J gene: TRBJ2-7; D gene: TRBD2; clone size: NA; CDR3 DNA: TGTGCCAGCAGCTTAAGAGGCGGCGGGGGCTCCTACGAGCAGTACTTC; CDR3 protein: CASSLRGGGGSYEQYF
V gene: TRBV12-3/TRBV12-4; J gene: TRBJ1-1; D gene: NA; clone size: NA; CDR3 DNA: TGTGCCAGCAGTTTTGAAAGGGGCGCTGAAGCTTTCTTT; CDR3 protein: CASSFERGAEAFF
V gene: TRBV28; J gene: TRBJ1-1; D gene: TRBD1; clone size: NA; CDR3 DNA: TGTGCCAGCAGTCCGACGGCGGGACAGGGGGCGACGAACACTGAAGCTTTCTTT; CDR3 protein: CASSPTAGQGATNTEAFF
V gene: TRBV6-2/TRBV6-3; J gene: TRBJ1-6; D gene: NA; clone size: few; CDR3 DNA: TGTGCCAGCAGTTCTCAGGGTTGGAATTCACCCCTCCACTTT; CDR3 protein: CASSSQGWNSPLHF
V gene: TRBV24-1; J gene: TRBJ2-3; D gene: NA; clone size: NA; CDR3 DNA: TGTGCCACCAGTGACGACCGAGGGTCAGATACGCAGTATTTT; CDR3 protein: CATSDDRGSDTQYF
V gene: TRBV15; J gene: TRBJ1-2; D gene: NA; clone size: NA; CDR3 DNA: TGTGCCACCAGCAACCCGGAGGGTGGCTTGGAGTCGGGCTACACCTTC; CDR3 protein: CATSNPEGGLESGYTF
V gene: TRBV7-8; J gene: TRBJ2-5; D gene: NA; clone size: NA; CDR3 DNA: TGTGCCAGCAGCATACAGGATACAGCGGAGACCCAGTACTTC; CDR3 protein: CASSIQDTAETQYF
V gene: TRBV19; J gene: TRBJ1-2; D gene: TRBD1; clone size: NA; CDR3 DNA: TGTGCCAGTAGTATAAGACAGGGGGGCTATGGCTACACCTTC; CDR3 protein: CASSIRQGGYGYTF
V gene: TRBV19; J gene: TRBJ2-2; D gene: TRBD2; clone size: NA; CDR3 DNA: TGTGCCAGTAGTTCTAGCGGGAGGCTCGGGGGCACCGGGGAGCTGTTTTTT; CDR3 protein: CASSSSGRLGGTGELFF
V gene: TRBV19; J gene: TRBJ1-2; D gene: TRBD1; clone size: NA; CDR3 DNA: TGTGCCAGTAGTATCCGAGGGACAGCTACTAACTATGGCTACACCTTC; CDR3 protein: CASSIRGTATNYGYTF